Sequencing of this TCR beta chain was carried out in a study of spatial heterogeneity in lung cancer. Across the whole study: Donation came from around 72 patients with untreated early-stage non-small cell lung cancer. About 26 months after resection was the median timing of the follow-up PBMC samples, which were sequenced when available.

Time point meaning: blood at routine non-recurrence follow-up after resection. MiXCR, run by TCRdb on the 5' RACE reads, gives a single entry per CDR3 protein. The sample includes roughly 29,000 distinct CDR3 sequences, approximately 5.1% seen only once; the top ten take approximately 24%. Germline CDR1 MNHEY, CDR2 SVGAGI. With 2 bases clipped from V and 8 bases from J, the junction kept 8 bases outside the gene matches. The length of the CDR3 is 14 residues. The material sequenced was PBMCs, taken at follow-up. This TCR derives from a female donor with early-stage non-small cell lung cancer. V and J are TRBV6-5 and TRBJ1-2; 7 nucleotides line up with TRBD1. In DNA form, the CDR3 reads TGTGCCAGCAGTTACCGGGACAGTTCCGAGGGCTACACCTTC. It is translated as CASSYRDSSEGYTF.